The subject of this entry is one T cell receptor (beta chain). This sample is drawn from a study of blood T cell repertoires in COVID-19. The repertoire was sequenced with immunoSEQ multiplex PCR; TCRdb's copy has only in-frame clones and lacks some. Among 150,000 or so clones listed, approximately 84% were seen once. This CDR3 region has 15 residues. V was cut by 5 bases and J by 5 bases, with 15 bases left in between. The germline V gene has CDR1 LGHNA and CDR2 YNFKEQ. The sample was peripheral blood. The sequence derives from a middle-aged man who had recovered from COVID-19. The rearrangement joins TRBV4-2 to TRBJ1-4; D is undetermined. CDR3: CASSASPGSNEKLFF. The CDR3 nucleotides are TGTGCCAGCAGCGCGAGTCCGGGTTCGAATGAAAAACTGTTTTTT.